This TCR beta chain was sequenced in a study of cytomegalovirus exposure and HLA in healthy donors. Study results and caveats: In a later analysis, roughly 17,000 TCR beta sequences were associated with HLA alleles at 0.05 false discovery rate. Cytomegalovirus status, reportedly, was diagnosed with high specificity and sensitivity by the classifier.

PCR involved 60 Vbeta and 13 Jbeta primers. Per the original data handling: Around 80 million unique TCR beta chains, around 11 million of them shared, were counted by a later analysis. Repertoires were generated with immunoSEQ multiplex PCR, while TCRdb's copy carries only in-frame clones and drops some. That table gives V, J and clone size, and the DNA gave D and trimming. The sample consists of around 130,000 clones, around 80% of them appearing once. The CDR3 spans 15 residues. The V gene lost 3 bases and the J gene lost 4 bases, with 15 bases spanning the gap. Germline CDR1 LNHDA, CDR2 SQIVND (reference sequence). This clone was seen only a few times. The antigen remains unidentified.

Material: PBMCs. The origin of this receptor is a boy younger than 10 in good health and CMV-seronegative. The chain joins TRBV19 to TRBJ1-2; unclear D gene. The CDR3 protein is CASSILDTFVYGYTF. The CDR3 nucleotides are TGTGCCAGTAGTATTTTAGACACCTTCGTCTATGGCTACACCTTC.